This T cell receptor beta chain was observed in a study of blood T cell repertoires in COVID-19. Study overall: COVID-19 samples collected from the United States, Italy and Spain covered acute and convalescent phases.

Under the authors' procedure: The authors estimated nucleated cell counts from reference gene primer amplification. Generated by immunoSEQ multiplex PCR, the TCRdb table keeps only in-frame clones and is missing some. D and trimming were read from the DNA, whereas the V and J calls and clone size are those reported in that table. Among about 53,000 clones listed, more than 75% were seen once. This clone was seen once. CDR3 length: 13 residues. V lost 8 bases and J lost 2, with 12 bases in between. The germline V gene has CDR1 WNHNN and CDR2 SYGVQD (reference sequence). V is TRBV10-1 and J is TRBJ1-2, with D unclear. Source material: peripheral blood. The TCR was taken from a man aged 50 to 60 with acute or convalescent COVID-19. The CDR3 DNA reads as TGCGCCAGCGAGCTCAAATCGAACTATGGCTACACCTTC. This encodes CASELKSNYGYTF.